Listed below are T cell receptor beta chains from one sample, sequenced in a study of blood T cell repertoires in COVID-19. Using immunoSEQ multiplex PCR, the repertoire was profiled, and TCRdb retains in-frame clones only, with some absent. The table records 99,000 or so clones, about four fifths of them present only once. The sample was peripheral blood. Receptors originate from a woman over 75 with active or convalescent COVID-19. Each CDR3 is given with its conserved first and last residue. The order of the fields is J gene, D gene, V gene, clone size, CDR3 protein, CDR3 DNA. D genes are given only for firm matches. The size of a clone is reported for some rows only, either as once, few or many, or as a class for expanded clones.

>TRBJ1-1|.|TRBV5-4|.
CASSLPPSLGTEAFF
TGTGCCAGCAGCTTACCCCCTTCGCTCGGCACTGAAGCTTTCTTT
>TRBJ1-5|.|TRBV27|.
CASRAQGWGNQPQHF
TGTGCCAGCAGGGCACAGGGCTGGGGGAATCAGCCCCAGCATTTT
>TRBJ2-1|TRBD1|TRBV29-1|.
CSVSTGALNEQFF
TGCAGCGTCTCGACAGGGGCCCTCAATGAGCAGTTCTTC
>TRBJ2-2|TRBD2|TRBV5-1|.
CASSPRTSGDSGELFF
TGCGCCAGCAGCCCCCGGACTAGCGGGGATTCCGGGGAGCTGTTTTTT
>TRBJ1-3|TRBD1|TRBV28|.
CASSLRGPQSGNTIYF
TGTGCCAGCAGTTTAAGGGGGCCCCAATCTGGAAACACCATATATTTT
>TRBJ2-3|.|TRBV7-6|.
CASSLQGLTDTQYF
TGTGCCAGCAGCTTACAGGGTCTCACAGATACGCAGTATTTT
>TRBJ1-5|.|TRBV12-3/TRBV12-4|few
CASRRGLQPQHF
TGTGCCAGCAGAAGGGGCCTTCAGCCCCAGCATTTT
>TRBJ1-1|TRBD1|TRBV20-1|.
CSASSRQGASEAFF
TGCAGTGCTAGTAGTAGACAGGGGGCTTCTGAAGCTTTCTTT
>TRBJ1-2|.|TRBV18|.
CASSPNLDNYSGYTF
TGTGCCAGCTCACCGAATTTGGACAATTATTCTGGCTACACCTTC
>TRBJ2-5|.|TRBV7-9|.
CASSPTGLAIIRETQYF
TGTGCCAGCAGCCCCACGGGACTGGCTATTATTAGGGAGACCCAGTACTTC
>TRBJ1-5|.|TRBV20-1|.
CSASGWQIDQPQHF
TGCAGTGCTAGTGGTTGGCAGATTGATCAGCCCCAGCATTTT
>TRBJ1-1|.|TRBV21-1|.
CASSRFRTHKAFF
TGTGCCAGCAGCAGGTTCCGGACTCATAAGGCTTTCTTT
>TRBJ1-2|.|TRBV11-2|.
CASSLVGGDYGYTF
TGTGCCAGCAGCTTAGTAGGGGGTGACTATGGCTACACCTTC
>TRBJ1-5|.|TRBV7-2|.
CASRGGGGNQPQHF
TGTGCCAGCAGGGGGGGAGGCGGCAATCAGCCCCAGCATTTT
>TRBJ2-2|TRBD1|TRBV5-4|.
CASSLEGQGWRELFF
TGTGCCAGCAGCTTGGAGGGACAGGGCTGGAGGGAGCTGTTTTTT
>TRBJ2-7|TRBD1|TRBV24-1|.
CATSDAGQGAREQYF
TGTGCCACCAGTGATGCGGGACAGGGGGCAAGGGAGCAGTACTTC
>TRBJ2-3|TRBD1|TRBV5-5|.
CASSDMPGRDSYTDTQYF
TGTGCCAGCAGCGACATGCCGGGTCGGGACAGCTACACAGATACGCAGTATTTT
>TRBJ1-1|TRBD1|TRBV6-5|.
CASSYFPGGTEAFF
TGTGCCAGCAGTTACTTCCCAGGGGGCACTGAAGCTTTCTTT
>TRBJ2-7|TRBD1|TRBV19|.
CASSIEATGVYEQYF
TGTGCCAGTAGTATCGAAGCGACAGGGGTTTACGAGCAGTACTTC
>TRBJ1-1|.|TRBV6-2/TRBV6-3|many
CASSYLGSLRGFF
TGTGCCAGCAGTTACCTGGGGAGTTTACGTGGTTTCTTT
>TRBJ2-7|TRBD1|TRBV6-5|.
CASVNHRGFYEQYF
TGTGCCAGCGTGAATCACAGGGGGTTCTACGAGCAGTACTTC
>TRBJ2-5|.|TRBV6-5|.
CASSPQGLETQYF
TGTGCCAGCAGTCCTCAGGGCTTGGAGACCCAGTACTTC
>TRBJ1-1|TRBD1|TRBV27|few
CASSSSSAGGTEAFF
TGTGCCAGCAGTTCCAGCTCCGCAGGGGGAACTGAAGCTTTCTTT
>TRBJ2-6|TRBD2|TRBV5-4|.
CASSWGGSGANVLTF
TGTGCCAGCAGCTGGGGGGGGTCTGGGGCCAACGTCCTGACTTTC
>TRBJ2-3|.|TRBV7-9|.
CASSLSEKDTQYF
TGTGCCAGCAGCTTATCCGAGAAAGATACGCAGTATTTT
>TRBJ2-1|TRBD2|TRBV7-2|.
CASSRGVYNEQFF
TGTGCCAGCAGCCGGGGGGTTTACAATGAGCAGTTCTTC
>TRBJ2-7|.|TRBV19|few
CASSILAGDSYEQYF
TGTGCCAGTAGTATATTGGCAGGGGACTCCTACGAGCAGTACTTC
>TRBJ2-3|.|TRBV6-2/TRBV6-3|.
CASSYSVQRGTDTQYF
TGTGCCAGCAGTTACTCGGTCCAGCGGGGCACAGATACGCAGTATTTT
>TRBJ2-2|.|TRBV9|.
CASSVVSLSGELFF
TGTGCCAGCAGTGTAGTCTCGTTGTCCGGGGAGCTGTTTTTT
>TRBJ1-3|TRBD1|TRBV19|.
CASMEDRAGNTIYF
TGTGCCAGTATGGAGGACAGGGCTGGAAACACCATATATTTT
>TRBJ1-2|.|TRBV5-6|few
CASSLGSIGYTF
TGTGCCAGCAGCTTGGGGTCTATTGGCTACACCTTC
>TRBJ2-7|.|TRBV5-1|.
CASSFGIPPDYEQYF
TGCGCCAGCAGCTTCGGGATCCCTCCTGACTACGAGCAGTACTTC
>TRBJ1-4|TRBD1|TRBV9|.
CASSGAGGAYEKLFF
TGTGCCAGCAGCGGGGCAGGGGGCGCCTATGAAAAACTGTTTTTT
>TRBJ2-7|.|TRBV6-2/TRBV6-3|.
CASSYSLATGFEQYF
TGTGCCAGCAGTTACAGTCTAGCCACTGGTTTTGAGCAGTACTTC
>TRBJ2-6|.|TRBV4-2|few
CASRWGLRQVSSGANVLTF
TGTGCCAGCAGATGGGGTTTACGACAGGTGAGCTCTGGGGCCAACGTCCTGACTTTC
>TRBJ1-2|TRBD1|TRBV5-1|few
CASSAGTGPSYGYTF
TGCGCCAGCAGCGCCGGGACAGGGCCCAGTTATGGCTACACCTTC
>TRBJ2-1|.|TRBV6-5|few
CASSFPTGRQFF
TGTGCCAGCAGTTTCCCGACAGGTAGACAGTTCTTC
>TRBJ2-1|TRBD2|TRBV24-1|.
CATSDFTREGSNEQFF
TGTGCCACCAGTGATTTTACCAGGGAGGGTTCCAATGAGCAGTTCTTC
>TRBJ1-3|TRBD1|TRBV7-2|.
CASSLGLGTASGNTIYF
TGTGCCAGCAGCTTAGGTCTCGGGACAGCCTCTGGAAACACCATATATTTT
>TRBJ1-1|TRBD1|TRBV5-1|.
CASSRGTGIENTEAFF
TGCGCCAGCAGTAGAGGGACAGGGATAGAGAACACTGAAGCTTTCTTT
>TRBJ2-5|.|TRBV15|.
CATSGKTAGETQYF
TGTGCCACCAGCGGTAAGACAGCGGGAGAGACCCAGTACTTC
>TRBJ2-3|TRBD1|TRBV28|.
CASSPDRLRDRARSTQYF
TGTGCCAGCAGTCCCGACCGCCTCCGGGACAGGGCCAGGAGCACGCAGTATTTT
>TRBJ1-4|TRBD1|TRBV5-1|.
CASSLDRGSGTNEKLFF
TGCGCCAGCAGCTTGGACAGGGGAAGCGGGACTAATGAAAAACTGTTTTTT
>TRBJ1-4|.|TRBV28|once
CASEDRHNEKLFF
TGTGCCAGCGAGGACAGACACAATGAAAAACTGTTTTTT
>TRBJ2-7|.|TRBV5-1|.
CASSATTYEQYF
TGCGCCAGCAGCGCTACCACCTACGAGCAGTACTTC
>TRBJ2-7|TRBD2|TRBV3-1/TRBV3-2|.
CASSQAGTSGSYEQYF
TGTGCCAGCAGCCAAGCCGGGACTAGCGGGAGCTACGAGCAGTACTTC
>TRBJ1-4|.|TRBV6-5|.
CASSYEGAATNEKLFF
TGTGCCAGCAGTTATGAGGGAGCAGCAACTAATGAAAAACTGTTTTTT
>TRBJ1-1|.|TRBV7-6|.
CASSPKSGLRDTEAFF
TGTGCCAGCAGCCCCAAGTCTGGCCTCAGGGACACTGAAGCTTTCTTT
>TRBJ2-3|.|TRBV5-1|.
CASSLGGPGKGTDTQYF
TGCGCCAGCAGCTTGGGTGGGCCAGGGAAGGGCACAGATACGCAGTATTTT
>TRBJ2-6|TRBD1|TRBV19|.
CASSRSPPTGGLSGANVLTF
TGTGCCAGTAGCCGCTCCCCCCCGACAGGGGGCTTGTCTGGGGCCAACGTCCTGACTTTC
>TRBJ1-4|.|TRBV29-1|once
CSVEDPATNEKLFF
TGCAGCGTTGAAGACCCTGCAACTAATGAAAAACTGTTTTTT
>TRBJ1-1|.|TRBV19|.
CASSIRLGDTEAFF
TGTGCCAGTAGTATAAGGCTCGGGGACACTGAAGCTTTCTTT
>TRBJ2-5|TRBD1|TRBV19|.
CASGTTGNEAQYF
TGTGCCAGTGGCACGACAGGGAATGAGGCCCAGTACTTC
>TRBJ1-4|.|TRBV12-3/TRBV12-4|.
CASSVRVEKLFF
TGTGCCAGCTCTGTCAGGGTGGAAAAACTGTTTTTT